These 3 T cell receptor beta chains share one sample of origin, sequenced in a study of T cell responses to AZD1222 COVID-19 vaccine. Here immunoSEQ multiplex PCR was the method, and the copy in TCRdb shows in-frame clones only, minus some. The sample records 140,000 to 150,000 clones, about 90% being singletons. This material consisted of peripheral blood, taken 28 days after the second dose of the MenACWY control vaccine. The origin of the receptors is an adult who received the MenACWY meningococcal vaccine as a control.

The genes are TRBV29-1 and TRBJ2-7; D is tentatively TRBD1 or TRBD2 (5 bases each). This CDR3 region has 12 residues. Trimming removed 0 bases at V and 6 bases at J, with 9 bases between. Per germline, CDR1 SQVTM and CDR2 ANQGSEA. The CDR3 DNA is TGCAGCGTTGAAGATCCAGGGACCGAGCAGTACTTC. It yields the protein CSVEDPGTEQYF.

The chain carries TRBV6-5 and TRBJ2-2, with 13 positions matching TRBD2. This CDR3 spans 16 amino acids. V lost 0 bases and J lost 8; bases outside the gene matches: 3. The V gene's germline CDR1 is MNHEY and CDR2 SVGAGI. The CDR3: CASSYSTSGGQGELFF. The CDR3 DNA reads TGTGCCAGCAGTTACTCGACTAGCGGGGGGCAAGGGGAGCTGTTTTTT.

The CDR3 spells CASSYTDRNEQYF. The CDR3 bases are TGTGCCAGCAGTTACACTGACAGGAACGAGCAGTACTTC. The chain recombines TRBV6-5 with TRBJ2-7, with TRBD1 as a possible D gene (6 bases). The CDR3 is made up of 13 amino acids. Trimming stripped 2 bases from V and 5 bases from J, with 10 bases between. Germline loops: CDR1 MNHEY, CDR2 SVGAGI.